What follows describes a single TCR beta chain. Its antigen is not identified. PCR involved 60 Vbeta and 13 Jbeta primers. This table comes from immunoSEQ multiplex PCR, and its TCRdb copy is limited to in-frame clones, with some not included. The sample consists of 150,000 to 200,000 clones, more than 70% of them appearing once. The source of the sample is a study of cytomegalovirus exposure and HLA in healthy donors. Background on the study: Clustering assigned 70% to 90% of the roughly 400 genotyped donors to the Caucasian-associated ancestry cluster. Study-wide points: Productive status was seen about 90% or about 30% of the time for most TCR beta V segments in an earlier analysis.

Each donor's status was that of a healthy bone marrow donor. The CDR3 sequence is 15 residues long. The germline V gene has CDR1 SGHVS and CDR2 FQNEAQ. The V and J ends lost 2 bases and 8 bases respectively, with 13 bases between them. This receptor was obtained from a male donor in good health and CMV-seronegative. The source material was PBMCs. This chain connects TRBV7-8 to TRBJ1-6; D is undetermined. In DNA, the CDR3 is TGTGCCAGCAGCTTACGGGGTGGTTGGGATTCACCCCTCCACTTT. The encoded protein is CASSLRGGWDSPLHF. The whole variable domain, remainder taken from reference TRBV7-8 and TRBJ1-6, is GAGVSQSPRYKVAKRGQDVALRCDPISGHVSLFWYQQALGQGPEFLTYFQNEAQLDKSGLPSDRFFAERPEGSVSTLKIQRTQQEDSAVYLCASSLRGGWDSPLHFGNGTRLTVT.